This TCR beta chain was sequenced in a study of T cells expressing NK-cell markers. Study background: Cells sorted as CD3+CD56+NKG2C+, CD3+CD56+NKG2C- and CD3+CD56-NKG2C+ T cells supplied the TCR beta repertoires. HCMV serostatus: seven of eight sequenced donors positive, one negative.

The CDR3 sequence is 16 residues long. CDR1 PRHDT and CDR2 FYEKMQ come from the germline V gene (reference sequence). TCRdb reanalyzed the 5' RACE reads and collapses them to one entry per CDR3 protein, without DNA. The table for this sample gives 350,000 to 500,000 distinct CDR3 sequences. Sequenced: blood T cells: a sorted CD56 or NKG2C T cell subset, CD4+ or CD8+ T cells, or bulk PBMC T cells (not recorded which). The TCR originated in a woman aged 18 to 75 in good health. The chain combines TRBV13 with TRBJ2-6. CDR3: CASSLRGSAGANVLTF.